The sequence of this TCR beta chain was determined in a study of blood T cell repertoires in COVID-19 (TCRdb year 2020). Broadly, across the study: Collaborator samples came from the United States, Italy and Spain and covered acute and convalescent phases of COVID-19. The samples were drawn from the first 160 participants of the ongoing ImmuneRACE study and from over a thousand subjects provided by 6 global collaborators. The prospective study material was composed of cDNA or gDNA derived from T cells, B-cell-depleted T cells, or PBMCs. Where HLA class I and class II types were available, the types were taken from metadata supplied by the sample provider, not from assay-based typing. The dataset comprised deeply sampled blood TCRbeta repertoires from subjects exposed to, actively infected with, or recovered from COVID-19. A freely available public database, intended as a resource for researchers studying the immune response to SARS-CoV-2, is where the repertoires were released. Sample metadata almost always included a de-identified subject ID, COVID-19 status, age in years and sex. General study outcomes and caveats: The quantity of clinical and demographic metadata differed by source and by participant and was supplied without curation.

Each collaborating institution followed its own protocols to collect whole blood in K2EDTA tubes. For TCRbeta analysis, collaborators shipped samples in one of three forms: frozen whole blood, isolated PBMCs, or DNA extracted from either of those sample types. Reading from cysteine to phenylalanine, the CDR3 counts 15 amino acids. Only CDR3 DNA is held: 45 bases, read in frame from base 1. Looking up the germline V gene (reference sequence) yields CDR1 LNHDA and CDR2 SQIVND. The junction shows trimming of 5 bases on V and 0 bases on J, plus 12 bases between the germline ends. TCRbeta CDR3 regions were amplified from genomic DNA using the immunoSEQ Assay, a bias-controlled multiplex PCR. In the paper's pipeline: Within the assay, amplification of reference gene primers was used to estimate how many nucleated cells each sample contained. To quantify the absolute abundance of each unique TCRbeta CDR3 rearrangement, sequence reads were collapsed and filtered. For each sample, productive Simpson clonality was calculated as the square root of Simpson's diversity index across productive rearrangements. Held by TCRdb, this immuneACCESS table contains in-frame sequences only and omits some clones. Under half of the omission traces to an unresolved V gene where checked; the cause of the rest is unknown. V and J calls plus clone size are reproduced from that table; the DNA served to infer D and trimming. The sample includes some 87,000 clones, with approximately 84% observed a single time. Nearly 25% of the sample is taken by the ten largest.

Comments on this clone: Its binding antigen is unknown. There are no base qualities to consult, and no much larger clone falls within one base.

The V and J segments used are TRBV19 and TRBJ2-3, with a weak D call of TRBD1 (6 bases match). The material sequenced was peripheral blood. This sequence was found in a human donor in a cohort sampled during active COVID-19. CDR3 sequence: CASSRTASSTDTQYF. In nucleotides, the sequence is TGTGCCAGTAGTCGGACAGCCTCTAGCACAGATACGCAGTATTTT.